Following are 24 T cell receptor beta chains from one sample sequenced in a study of cytotoxic CD8 clonotypes in ibrutinib-treated CLL. Some clones are missing from TCRdb's copy, which holds only in-frame ones; the method was immunoSEQ multiplex PCR. The sample has just under 70,000 clones, about two thirds seen once. The material was PBMCs, obtained after 12 months of ibrutinib treatment. The receptors come from a human donor with chronic lymphocytic leukemia.

This chain connects TRBV7-4 to TRBJ1-5, with D possibly TRBD1 on 6 matching bases. Germline V gene lookup returns CDR1 SGHVT and CDR2 SQSDAQ. The germline V and J ends were trimmed by 3 bases and 7 bases, with 22 bases remaining between them. The CDR3 contains 17 residues. CDR3 nucleotides: TGTGCCAGCAGCTTTGCCCCGGGGGGGCCCTGCGGGCAGCCCCAGCATTTT. It translates to CASSFAPGGPCGQPQHF.

This chain uses TRBV2 with TRBJ2-7; 9 nucleotides match TRBD2. V was clipped by 8 bases and J by 9 bases; unmatched bases: 17. This CDR3 is built from 15 residues. CDR1 SNHLY and CDR2 FYNNEI come from the germline V gene. For the CDR3, the DNA is TGTGCCAGCTCAATGGGCGGGGGGGGTCCGAACGGGCAGTACTTC. This translates into CASSMGGGGPNGQYF.

The chain links TRBV27 to TRBJ1-4; tentatively, D is TRBD1 (6 bases). The CDR3 runs 15 residues. V dropped 3 bases and J dropped 3 bases, with 11 bases sitting between them. In germline, CDR1 is MNHEY, CDR2 SMNVEV (reference sequence). This chain's CDR3 is CASSLGGAANEKLFF. The CDR3 DNA is TGTGCCAGCAGTTTGGGGGGGGCGGCTAATGAAAAACTGTTTTTT.

This sequence joins TRBV10-3 and TRBJ2-2; 9 nucleotides match TRBD1. The CDR3 extends over 15 amino acids. CDR1 and CDR2 from the germline V gene are ENHRY and SYGVKD. Trimming removed 5 bases from V and 7 bases from J; junction bases left unmatched: 8. The CDR3 is CAISRPDRGGGELFF. The CDR3 DNA sequence: TGTGCCATCAGTCGACCGGACAGGGGAGGCGGGGAGCTGTTTTTT.

The V and J genes are TRBV15 and TRBJ1-1; the D gene is possibly TRBD1 (5 bases). CDR3 length: 15 residues. The V gene's germline CDR1 is LNHNV and CDR2 YYDKDF (reference sequence). The V and J ends lost 8 bases and 3 bases respectively, with 19 bases between them. The CDR3, as DNA: TGTGCCACCCACAGCAAGGGGCGGGGGGACACTGAAGCTTTCTTT. This translates into CATHSKGRGDTEAFF.

The gene calls are TRBV25-1 and TRBJ1-1; D unresolved. Germline values: CDR1 MGHDK, CDR2 SYGVNS. Trimming removed 7 bases from V and 1 base from J, with 7 bases in between. The CDR3 spans 12 residues. The CDR3 region is CASKYSNTEAFF. Here the CDR3 DNA reads TGTGCCAGCAAATATTCGAACACTGAAGCTTTCTTT.

The chain recombines TRBV10-3 with TRBJ1-1, with D unclear. The CDR3 has 12 residues. Germline CDR1 is ENHRY and CDR2 is SYGVKD. Deletions cut 10 bases from V and 4 bases from J, with 13 bases between. The CDR3, as DNA: TGTGCCAGCCTGGATCTGGGCACTGAAGCTTTCTTT. This translates into CASLDLGTEAFF.

This chain joins TRBV14 and TRBJ2-7; D unresolved. Trimming removed 0 bases at V and 6 bases at J, with 9 bases between. The CDR3 runs 13 residues. In germline, CDR1 is SGHDN, CDR2 FVKESK. The CDR3 nucleotides read TGTGCCAGCAGCCAAGATCTGGGGTCCGAGCAGTACTTC. This gives the protein CASSQDLGSEQYF.

This clone was counted a single time. This rearrangement joins TRBV10-2 to TRBJ1-2; 10 nucleotides match TRBD1. V was pared by 7 bases and J by 1 base, with 6 bases of the junction left unmatched. The CDR3 totals 15 residues. Germline V gene data show CDR1 as WSHSY and CDR2 as SAAADI. The chain's CDR3 is CASIRTGGNNYGYTF. CDR3 bases: TGCGCCAGCATCAGGACAGGGGGGAATAACTATGGCTACACCTTC.

This clone appeared a few times. The V call is TRBV7-9, the J call TRBJ2-2; TRBD1 agrees at 11 bases. The germline gives CDR1 SEHNR, CDR2 FQNEAQ (reference sequence). This CDR3 is 14 amino acids long. The V segment lost 6 bases and the J segment 4 bases; nucleotides outside the gene matches: 1. CDR3 residues: CASRGTGGTGELFF. CDR3 sequence (DNA): TGTGCCAGCAGGGGGACAGGGGGCACCGGGGAGCTGTTTTTT.

This chain links TRBV7-3 with TRBJ2-2, with TRBD1 as a possible D gene (7 bases). Germline loops: CDR1 SGHTA, CDR2 FQGTGA. The CDR3 totals 17 residues. V was trimmed by 3 bases and J by 1 base, leaving 15 bases between them. The CDR3 protein is CASSLSGGTMNTGELFF. The CDR3 nucleotides are TGTGCCAGCAGCTTGTCAGGGGGGACCATGAACACCGGGGAGCTGTTTTTT.

The V gene is TRBV30, the J gene TRBJ1-1, with 9 bases that match TRBD1. The V gene end was trimmed by 3 bases and the J gene end by 4 bases; junction bases not matched to a gene: 6. Germline CDR1 GTSNPN, CDR2 SVGIG (reference sequence). The CDR3 runs 14 residues. The CDR3 DNA reads TGTGCCTGGAGAGGGGACAGGGAGGGCACTGAAGCTTTCTTT. This gives the protein CAWRGDREGTEAFF.

This clone was recorded only once. The chain carries TRBV7-2 and TRBJ2-2, with 11 bases that match TRBD2. The CDR3 runs 17 residues. The germline CDR1 and CDR2 sequences are SGHTA and FQGNSA. Germline trimming cut 2 bases from V and 5 bases from J; bases unmatched to any gene: 7. CDR3 sequence (DNA): TGTGCCAGCAGCTTAATAGCGGGGGGGCCCGGGACCGGGGAGCTGTTTTTT. Amino acids: CASSLIAGGPGTGELFF.

This chain uses TRBV19 with TRBJ2-3, with 7 positions matching TRBD1. This CDR3 contains 19 residues. The germline V gene has CDR1 LNHDA and CDR2 SQIVND (reference sequence). Germline trimming cut 0 bases from V and 1 base from J; bases unmatched to any gene: 13. The CDR3 coding sequence is TGTGCCAGTAGTATAGATCCCCCCGGGACAGATTTCGGCACAGATACGCAGTATTTT. It yields the protein CASSIDPPGTDFGTDTQYF.

The rearrangement uses TRBV2 and TRBJ1-2; 8 nucleotides line up with TRBD1. Germline assignment: CDR1 SNHLY and CDR2 FYNNEI. Trimming cost V 3 bases and J 4 bases; bases outside gene matches: 4. This CDR3 spans 14 amino acids. CDR3 protein: CASSETGVGYGYTF. The CDR3 nucleotides are TGTGCCAGCAGTGAGACAGGGGTGGGCTATGGCTACACCTTC.

This chain connects TRBV5-1 to TRBJ2-7; 10 bases fit TRBD2. V was pared by 3 bases and J by 2 bases, with 5 bases of the junction left unmatched. This CDR3 contains 15 residues. Per germline, CDR1 SGHRS and CDR2 YFSETQ. CDR3 bases: TGCGCCAGCAGCTACGGGACTAGCGCCACCTACGAGCAGTACTTC. It specifies CASSYGTSATYEQYF.

The V and J genes are TRBV7-9 and TRBJ2-7; no firm D call. The CDR3 runs 14 residues. CDR1 is SEHNR and CDR2 is FQNEAQ in the germline V gene (reference sequence). V gave up 5 bases and J gave up 9 bases, with 20 bases separating them. In DNA form, the CDR3 reads TGTGCCAGCAGCCCCTCAACTGTGGACCCTGGGCAGTACTTC. Residues: CASSPSTVDPGQYF. Variable domain in full (rest from reference TRBV7-9 and TRBJ2-7): DTGVSQNPRHKITKRGQNVTFRCDPISEHNRLYWYRQTLGQGPEFLTYFQNEAQLEKSRLLSDRFSAERPKGSFSTLEIQRTEQGDSAMYLCASSPSTVDPGQYFGPGTRLTVT.

The chain recombines TRBV27 with TRBJ2-5; D call uncertain. The CDR3 is made up of 14 amino acids. V lost 2 bases and J lost 5, with 12 bases in between. Germline V CDR1 and CDR2: MNHEY, SMNVEV (reference sequence). CDR3 protein: CASSLDFDGETQYF. For the CDR3, the DNA is TGTGCCAGCAGTTTAGATTTTGACGGGGAGACCCAGTACTTC.

The V call is TRBV6-1, the J call TRBJ1-1, with 7 bases lining up with TRBD1. This CDR3 region has 14 residues. The V segment lost 5 bases and the J segment 5 bases; nucleotides outside the gene matches: 8. Germline CDR1 reads MNHNS; CDR2 reads SASEGT. The CDR3 DNA follows: TGTGCCAGCAGTCCAAACAGGGGTGGGACTGAAGCTTTCTTT. As protein: CASSPNRGGTEAFF.

This clone showed up just a few times. The rearrangement joins TRBV18 to TRBJ2-7; D gene unclear. Germline V gene sequence: CDR1 KGHSH, CDR2 LQKENI. The CDR3 spans 14 residues. Deletions cut 2 bases from V and 2 bases from J, with 10 bases between. The DNA for the CDR3 is TGTGCCAGCTCACCAAGAGGCAGCCCCTACGAGCAGTACTTC. It specifies CASSPRGSPYEQYF.

V gene TRBV30 combines with J gene TRBJ2-4, with a weak D call TRBD2 (6 bases). The CDR3 length is 14 residues. Germline V gene data show CDR1 as GTSNPN and CDR2 as SVGIG (reference sequence). The ends were cut back, 0 bases at V and 1 base at J, with 7 bases in the middle. CDR3 protein: CAWSVRGAKNIQYF. CDR3 coding DNA: TGTGCCTGGAGTGTACGGGGGGCCAAAAACATTCAGTACTTC.

CDR3 DNA sequence: TGTGCCAGCAGCCCATACAGCTCTGGGGCCAACGTCCTGACTTTC. It encodes CASSPYSSGANVLTF. This chain joins TRBV7-2 and TRBJ2-6; D gene unclear. There are 15 residues in the CDR3. The germline V and J ends were trimmed by 5 bases and 0 bases, with 8 bases remaining between them. Germline V lookup: CDR1 SGHTA, CDR2 FQGNSA. Full variable domain (remainder filled in from reference TRBV7-2 and TRBJ2-6): GAGVSQSPSNKVTEKGKDVELRCDPISGHTALYWYRQSLGQGLEFLIYFQGNSAPDKSGLPSDRFSAERTGGSVSTLTIQRTQQEDSAVYLCASSPYSSGANVLTFGAGSRLTVL.

The rearrangement links TRBV18 to TRBJ1-4, with D perhaps matching TRBD1 (5 bases). The V gene's germline CDR1 is KGHSH and CDR2 LQKENI. V was trimmed by 3 bases and J by 3 bases, leaving 11 bases between them. The CDR3 extends over 15 amino acids. CDR3 protein: CASSPKGAANEKLFF. CDR3 DNA: TGTGCCAGCTCACCTAAAGGGGCTGCTAATGAAAAACTGTTTTTT. The full variable domain, completed using reference TRBV18 and TRBJ1-4, is NAGVMQNPRHLVRRRGQEARLRCSPMKGHSHVYWYRQLPEEGLKFMVYLQKENIIDESGMPKERFSAEFPKEGPSILRIQQVVRGDSAAYFCASSPKGAANEKLFFGSGTQLSVL.

V is TRBV19 and J is TRBJ2-5, with D unclear. Trimming pared 5 bases from V and 4 bases from J, leaving 8 bases between. The CDR3 loop spans 12 amino acids. Germline CDR1 is LNHDA and CDR2 is SQIVND (reference sequence). The CDR3 is CASSRQGETQYF. CDR3 bases: TGTGCCAGTAGTCGGCAAGGAGAGACCCAGTACTTC.